Following are 10 T cell receptor beta chains from one sample sequenced in a study of cytomegalovirus exposure and HLA in healthy donors. Both 60 Vbeta primers and 13 Jbeta primers went into the PCR. Repertoires were generated with immunoSEQ multiplex PCR, while TCRdb's copy carries only in-frame clones and drops some. The sample yields tens of thousands of clones, approximately 78% seen once. Sequenced material: PBMCs. All receptors derive from a male donor in good health and CMV-seropositive.

The gene calls are TRBV28 and TRBJ1-5; no clear D gene. Trimming shortened V by 9 bases and J by 3 bases, and 9 bases separated the two germline ends. CDR1 and CDR2 (germline): MDHEN, SYDVKM. The CDR3 length is 12 residues. CDR3 loop: CARQKNNQPQHF. CDR3 bases: TGTGCCAGACAGAAAAACAATCAGCCCCAGCATTTT.

V and J are TRBV9 and TRBJ2-7; possible D gene TRBD1, 7 bases. Trimming shortened V by 4 bases and J by 3 bases, and 14 bases separated the two germline ends. The germline CDR1 and CDR2 sequences are SGDLS and YYNGEE. The CDR3 has 14 residues. In DNA form, the CDR3 reads TGTGCCAGCAGCCTAGGAGGGGGCGTCTACGAGCAGTACTTC. Translated: CASSLGGGVYEQYF.

The gene calls are TRBV28 and TRBJ1-5; D gene uncertain. The CDR3 runs to 11 residues. Per germline, CDR1 MDHEN and CDR2 SYDVKM. V lost 3 bases, J lost 6 bases, and 3 bases lay in between. The CDR3 loop reads CASSFSQPQHF. DNA for the CDR3: TGTGCCAGCAGTTTTAGTCAGCCCCAGCATTTT.

This rearrangement joins TRBV5-1 to TRBJ2-2; D uncertain. The CDR3 has 15 amino acids. The V gene's germline CDR1 is SGHRS and CDR2 YFSETQ. Trimming cost V 4 bases and J 1 base, with 11 bases left between them. The CDR3 DNA is TGCGCCAGCAGCGGAACACTACAGAACACCGGGGAGCTGTTTTTT. It specifies CASSGTLQNTGELFF.

This clone was counted a few times. The chain is built from TRBV5-1 and TRBJ1-4; TRBD1 might be the D (5 bases). The CDR3 length is 12 residues. Trimming removed 4 bases from V and 4 bases from J, with 5 bases in between. The germline V gene encodes CDR1 SGHRS and CDR2 YFSETQ. CDR3 nucleotide sequence: TGCGCCAGCAGCAGGGGTAATGAAAAACTGTTTTTT. Translating gives CASSRGNEKLFF.

The chain carries TRBV6-5 and TRBJ2-5; the D gene is possibly TRBD2 (5 bases). The V gene's germline CDR1 is MNHEY and CDR2 SVGAGI. Trimming removed 0 bases at V and 5 bases at J, with 13 bases between. CDR3 length equals 15 residues. DNA for the CDR3: TGTGCCAGCAGTTACTCGAGACTCGGACTCGAGACCCAGTACTTC. Translation gives CASSYSRLGLETQYF.

This chain joins TRBV4-3 and TRBJ2-1; possible D gene TRBD1, 6 bases. Germline CDR1 LGHNA, CDR2 YSLEER. The germline V and J ends were trimmed by 0 bases and 4 bases, with 13 bases remaining between them. The CDR3 length is 16 residues. CDR3 nucleotides: TGCGCCAGCAGCCAAGATCTCGGACAGCCTTACAATGAGCAGTTCTTC. This translates into CASSQDLGQPYNEQFF.

The chain's CDR3 is CATSRRQGNTGELFF. CDR3 coding DNA: TGTGCCACCAGCAGAAGGCAGGGAAACACCGGGGAGCTGTTTTTT. The chain combines TRBV15 with TRBJ2-2; D is perhaps TRBD1 (5 bases). The CDR3 spans 15 residues. Germline V CDR1 and CDR2: LNHNV, YYDKDF (reference sequence). Trimming stripped 2 bases from V and 2 bases from J, with 9 bases between.

The chain links TRBV19 to TRBJ1-2; tentative D call: TRBD1 (6 bases). Per the germline V gene, CDR1 is LNHDA and CDR2 is SQIVND (reference sequence). Trimming left V 3 bases short and J 0 bases short, with 11 bases between. This CDR3 is 15 amino acids long. CDR3 sequence: CASSMKGDTNYGYTF. The DNA of the CDR3 is TGTGCCAGTAGTATGAAGGGGGACACTAACTATGGCTACACCTTC.

The J gene is TRBJ2-7, the V gene TRBV7-2, with no clear D. CDR1 and CDR2 (germline): SGHTA, FQGNSA. V was trimmed by 3 bases and J by 6 bases, leaving 6 bases between them. The CDR3 sequence is 11 residues long. The CDR3 DNA reads TGTGCCAGCAGCTTTAACATCGAGCAGTACTTC. Protein sequence: CASSFNIEQYF.